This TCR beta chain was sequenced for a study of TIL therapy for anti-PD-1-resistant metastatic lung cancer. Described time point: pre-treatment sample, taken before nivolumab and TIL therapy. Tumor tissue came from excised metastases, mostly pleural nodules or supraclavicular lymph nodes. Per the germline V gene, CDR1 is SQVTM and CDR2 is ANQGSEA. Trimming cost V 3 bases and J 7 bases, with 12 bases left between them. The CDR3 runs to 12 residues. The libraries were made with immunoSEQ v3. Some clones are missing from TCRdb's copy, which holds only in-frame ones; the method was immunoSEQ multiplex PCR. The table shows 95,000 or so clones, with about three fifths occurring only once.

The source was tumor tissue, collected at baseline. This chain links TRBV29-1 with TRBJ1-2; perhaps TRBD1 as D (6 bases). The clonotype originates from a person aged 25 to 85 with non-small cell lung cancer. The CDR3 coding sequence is TGCAGCGTTGAGGACCAAGGGGGTGGCTACACCTTC. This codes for CSVEDQGGGYTF. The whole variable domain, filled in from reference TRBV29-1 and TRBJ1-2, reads SAVISQKPSRDICQRGTSLTIQCQVDSQVTMMFWYRQQPGQSLTLIATANQGSEATYESGFVIDKFPISRPNLTFSTLTVSNMSPEDSSIYLCSVEDQGGGYTFGSGTRLTVV.